This TCR beta chain was sequenced in a study of blood T cell repertoires in COVID-19. Data came from immunoSEQ multiplex PCR; TCRdb stores just in-frame clones and leaves some out. The sample yields more than 85,000 clones, 84% seen once. Germline V CDR1 and CDR2: MNHEY, SMNVEV (reference sequence). Trimming removed 3 bases from V and 5 bases from J; junction bases left unmatched: 22. CDR3 length equals 20 residues. This TCR derives from an elderly woman with active or convalescent COVID-19. Sequenced: peripheral blood. The J gene is TRBJ2-1, the V gene TRBV27; 7 bases are a match to TRBD1. The CDR3 spells CASSFLVFGTDNQVNNEQFF. In DNA form, the CDR3 reads TGTGCCAGCAGTTTTCTTGTTTTCGGGACAGACAACCAAGTTAACAATGAGCAGTTCTTC.